Detailed here is one T cell receptor beta chain. Its antigen is still unknown. Naive, memory, effector memory and TEMRA subsets that were unstimulated underwent sequencing in three donor pairs. The source of the sample is a study of siplizumab effects on memory and regulatory T cells. The assay covered 100,000 or so TCR templates per sample. Libraries were prepared by immunoSEQ multiplex PCR; TCRdb keeps only in-frame clonotypes and omits some of them. The sample holds about 1,200 clones, under 85% seen once. Whole-study findings and limits: Apparently key alloresponse contributors, naive T cells also seemed more diverse than memory cells.

The CDR3 is made up of 13 amino acids. V lost 5 bases and J 4 bases, leaving 11 bases between the germline ends. CDR1 and CDR2 from the germline V gene are SGHTA and FQGTGA. The J gene is TRBJ2-5, the V gene TRBV7-3; D is possibly TRBD2 (5 bases). The origin of this receptor is a human donor in good health. The sequencing sample was made of TEMRA CD8+ T cells sorted from blood. Described subset: unstimulated CD8+ CD45RA+ effector memory T cells. CDR3 DNA sequence: TGTGCCAGCAGCCTAAGTGCGGGAGAGACCCAGTACTTC. Amino acid sequence: CASSLSAGETQYF.